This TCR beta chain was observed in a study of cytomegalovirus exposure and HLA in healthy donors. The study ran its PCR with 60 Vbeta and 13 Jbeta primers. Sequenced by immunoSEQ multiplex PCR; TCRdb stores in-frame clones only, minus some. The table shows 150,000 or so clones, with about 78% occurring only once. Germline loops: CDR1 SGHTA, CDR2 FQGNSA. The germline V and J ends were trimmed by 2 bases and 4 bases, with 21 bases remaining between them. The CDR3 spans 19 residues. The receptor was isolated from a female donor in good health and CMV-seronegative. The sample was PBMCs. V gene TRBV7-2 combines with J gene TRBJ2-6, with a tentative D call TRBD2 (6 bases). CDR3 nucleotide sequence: TGTGCCAGCAGCTTAATGCCGGGACTTTATCAAACAGGGGCCAACGTCCTGACTTTC. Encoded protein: CASSLMPGLYQTGANVLTF.